The rows below give T cell receptor beta chains drawn from one sample of a study of T cells after yellow fever vaccination. TCRdb redid the calling of the 5' RACE reads with MiXCR, one entry per CDR3 protein. In the table there are fewer than 400,000 distinct CDR3 sequences, roughly a tenth of which are singletons. The sequencing here drew on CD4+ T cells sorted from PBMCs, taken 45 days after the yellow fever booster vaccination. These receptor sequences come from a man between 18 and 35 years old who received the YFV17D yellow fever vaccine. CDR3s include the opening cysteine and the closing phenylalanine or tryptophan.

V: TRBV5-1; CDR3: CASSWRGQETQYF
V: TRBV29-1; CDR3: CSVETQGGLPGNTIYF
V: TRBV5-1; CDR3: CASSPEAALTYEQYF
V: TRBV12-5; CDR3: CASGLSRQANTEAFF
V: TRBV25-1; CDR3: CASSELSHTGSGANVLTF
V: TRBV11-2; CDR3: CASSLGGTVGELFF
V: TRBV7-9; CDR3: CASSRWDRNNYGYTF
V: TRBV12-3/TRBV12-4; CDR3: CASSAASGGLNQETQYF
V: TRBV20-1; CDR3: CSARTGLINQPQHF
V: TRBV29-1; CDR3: CSVSRTINTEAFF
V: TRBV3-1; CDR3: CASSLRIGEQYF
V: TRBV3-1; CDR3: CASSQVNGGAFF
V: TRBV4-2; CDR3: CASSQDEHQVGYEQYF
V: TRBV12-5; CDR3: CASGPDRVNTIYF
V: TRBV5-1; CDR3: CASSLAGNVRTDTQYF
V: TRBV4-3; CDR3: CASSPGEGRGMGTDTQYF
V: TRBV20-1; CDR3: CSAIGGATRETQYF
V: TRBV15; CDR3: CATSREPRDIFSGANVLTF
V: TRBV6-5; CDR3: CASSYRAGRGYGYTF
V: TRBV12-3/TRBV12-4; CDR3: CASSFSPGKEAFF
V: TRBV5-1; CDR3: CASSLAGQGETQYF
V: TRBV15; CDR3: CATSRNTGTPYGYTF
V: TRBV20-1; CDR3: CSAQTTGVWGYTF
V: TRBV5-6; CDR3: CASSPDRFIYGYTF
V: TRBV25-1; CDR3: CASSEVVATNEKLFF
V: TRBV29-1; CDR3: CSVEVDRNTEAFF